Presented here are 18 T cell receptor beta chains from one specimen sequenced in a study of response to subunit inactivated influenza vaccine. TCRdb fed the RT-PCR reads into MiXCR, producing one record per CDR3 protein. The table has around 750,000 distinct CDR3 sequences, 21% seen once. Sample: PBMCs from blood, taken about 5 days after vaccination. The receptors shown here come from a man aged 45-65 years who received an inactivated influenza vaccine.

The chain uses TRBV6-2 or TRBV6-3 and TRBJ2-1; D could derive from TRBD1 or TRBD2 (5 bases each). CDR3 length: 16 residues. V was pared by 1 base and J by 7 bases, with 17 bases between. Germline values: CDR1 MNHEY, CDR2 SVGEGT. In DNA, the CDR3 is TGTGCCAGCAGTTACTGGGGGAATCCCTTCGATAATGAGCAGTTCTTC. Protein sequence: CASSYWGNPFDNEQFF.

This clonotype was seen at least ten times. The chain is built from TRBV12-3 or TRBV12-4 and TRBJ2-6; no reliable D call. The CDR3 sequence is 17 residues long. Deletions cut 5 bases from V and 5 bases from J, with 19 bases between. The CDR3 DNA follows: TGTGCCAGCAGTCCACGGACCGAATCCGGGCGGGCCAACGTCCTGACTTTC. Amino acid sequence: CASSPRTESGRANVLTF.

CDR3: CASSLEGGTSTDTQYF. DNA for the CDR3: TGCGCCAGCAGCTTGGAGGGCGGGACCTCGACAGATACGCAGTATTTT. The chain links TRBV5-1 to TRBJ2-3, with a weak D call TRBD2 (6 bases). The CDR3 spans 16 residues. Germline CDR1 reads SGHRS; CDR2 reads YFSETQ. V was shortened by 0 bases and J by 3 bases, with 14 bases between the two germline ends.

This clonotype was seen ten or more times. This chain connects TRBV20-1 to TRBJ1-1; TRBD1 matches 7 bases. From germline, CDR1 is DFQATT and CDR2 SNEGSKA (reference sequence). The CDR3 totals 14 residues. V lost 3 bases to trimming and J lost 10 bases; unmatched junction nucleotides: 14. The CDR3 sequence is CSASEQGTFFGAFF. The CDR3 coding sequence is TGCAGTGCTAGCGAACAGGGGACTTTTTTCGGAGCTTTCTTT.

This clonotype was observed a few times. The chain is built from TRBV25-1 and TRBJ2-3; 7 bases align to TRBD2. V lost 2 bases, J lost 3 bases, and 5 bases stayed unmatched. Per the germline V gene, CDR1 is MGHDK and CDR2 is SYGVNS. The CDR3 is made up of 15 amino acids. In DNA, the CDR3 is TGTGCCAGCAGTGAAATGGGGGGGAGGACAGATACGCAGTATTTT. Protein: CASSEMGGRTDTQYF. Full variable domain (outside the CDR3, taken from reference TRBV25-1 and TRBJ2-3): EADIYQTPRYLVIGTGKKITLECSQTMGHDKMYWYQQDPGMELHLIHYSYGVNSTEKGDLSSESTVSRIRTEHFPLTLESARPSHTSQYLCASSEMGGRTDTQYFGPGTRLTVL.

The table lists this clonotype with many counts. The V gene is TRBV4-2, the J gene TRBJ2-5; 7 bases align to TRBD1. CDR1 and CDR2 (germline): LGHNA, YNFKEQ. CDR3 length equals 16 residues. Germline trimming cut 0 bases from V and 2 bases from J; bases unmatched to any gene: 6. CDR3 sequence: CASSQEGTAKQETQYF. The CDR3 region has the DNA TGTGCCAGCAGCCAAGAGGGGACAGCCAAGCAAGAGACCCAGTACTTC.

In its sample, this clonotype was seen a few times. DNA for the CDR3: TGTGCCAGCAGCTTACAACTGGGGCCAAACTATGGCTACACCTTC. Translated: CASSLQLGPNYGYTF. The rearrangement joins TRBV7-2 to TRBJ1-2; D might be TRBD1 (5 bases). The germline CDR1 and CDR2 sequences are SGHTA and FQGNSA. Trimming pared 2 bases from V and 2 bases from J, leaving 12 bases between. CDR3 length equals 15 residues. The variable domain in full, with the rest retrieved from reference TRBV7-2 and TRBJ1-2, is GAGVSQSPSNKVTEKGKDVELRCDPISGHTALYWYRQSLGQGLEFLIYFQGNSAPDKSGLPSDRFSAERTGGSVSTLTIQRTQQEDSAVYLCASSLQLGPNYGYTFGSGTRLTVV.

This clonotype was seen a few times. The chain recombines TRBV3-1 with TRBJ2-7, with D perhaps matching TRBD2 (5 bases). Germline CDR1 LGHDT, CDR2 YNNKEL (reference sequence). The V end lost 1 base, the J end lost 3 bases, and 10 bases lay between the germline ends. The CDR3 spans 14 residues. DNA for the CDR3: TGTGCCAGCAGCCAAGGACTATGGAGCTACGAGCAGTACTTC. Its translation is CASSQGLWSYEQYF.

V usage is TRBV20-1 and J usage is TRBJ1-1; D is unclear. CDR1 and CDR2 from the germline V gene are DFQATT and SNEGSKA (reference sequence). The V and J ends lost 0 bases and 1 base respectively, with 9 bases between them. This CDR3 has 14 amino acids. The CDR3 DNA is TGCAGTGCTAGAGAGGTACATTGGAACACTGAAGCTTTCTTT. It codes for CSAREVHWNTEAFF.

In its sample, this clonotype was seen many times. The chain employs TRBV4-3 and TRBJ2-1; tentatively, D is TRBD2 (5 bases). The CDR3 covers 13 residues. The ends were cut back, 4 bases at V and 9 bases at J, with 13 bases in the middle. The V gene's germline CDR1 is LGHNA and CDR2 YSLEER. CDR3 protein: CASSRRETGEQFF. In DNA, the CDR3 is TGCGCCAGCAGCCGAAGGGAGACGGGTGAGCAGTTCTTC.

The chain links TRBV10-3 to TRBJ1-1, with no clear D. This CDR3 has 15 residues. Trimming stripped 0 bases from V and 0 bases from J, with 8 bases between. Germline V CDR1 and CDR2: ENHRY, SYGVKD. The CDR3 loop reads CAISESVIMNTEAFF. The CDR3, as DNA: TGTGCCATCAGTGAGTCCGTAATCATGAACACTGAAGCTTTCTTT.

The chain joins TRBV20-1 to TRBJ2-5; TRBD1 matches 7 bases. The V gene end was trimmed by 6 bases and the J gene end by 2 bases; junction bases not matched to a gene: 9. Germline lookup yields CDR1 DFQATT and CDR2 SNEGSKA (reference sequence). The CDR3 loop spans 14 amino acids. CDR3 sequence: CSATGTVQQETQYF. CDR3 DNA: TGCAGTGCAACCGGGACAGTTCAGCAAGAGACCCAGTACTTC.

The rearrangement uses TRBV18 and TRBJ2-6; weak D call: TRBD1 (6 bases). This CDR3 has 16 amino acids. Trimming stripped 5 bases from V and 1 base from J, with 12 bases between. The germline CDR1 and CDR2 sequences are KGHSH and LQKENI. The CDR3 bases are TGTGCCAGCTCAACGAACAGGGCGTCTGGGGCCAACGTCCTGACTTTC. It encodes CASSTNRASGANVLTF.

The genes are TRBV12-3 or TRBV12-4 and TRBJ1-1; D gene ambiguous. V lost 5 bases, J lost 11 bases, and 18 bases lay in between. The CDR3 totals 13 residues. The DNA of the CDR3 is TGTGCCAGCAGTAGACCCTTAACCCGCCGGGCTTTCTTT. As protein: CASSRPLTRRAFF.

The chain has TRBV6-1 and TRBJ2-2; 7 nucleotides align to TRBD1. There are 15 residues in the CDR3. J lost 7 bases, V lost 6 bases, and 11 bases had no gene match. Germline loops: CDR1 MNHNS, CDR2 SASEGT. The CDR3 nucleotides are TGTGCCAGCAGCCTTGGGACAGTAAAAAACGGGGAGCTGTTTTTT. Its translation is CASSLGTVKNGELFF.

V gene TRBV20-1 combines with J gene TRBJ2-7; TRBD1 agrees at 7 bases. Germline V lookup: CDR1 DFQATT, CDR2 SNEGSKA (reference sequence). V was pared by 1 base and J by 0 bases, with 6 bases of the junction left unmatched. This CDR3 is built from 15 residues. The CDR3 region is CSARGRTGHSYEQYF. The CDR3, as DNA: TGCAGTGCTAGAGGTCGGACAGGACACTCCTACGAGCAGTACTTC.

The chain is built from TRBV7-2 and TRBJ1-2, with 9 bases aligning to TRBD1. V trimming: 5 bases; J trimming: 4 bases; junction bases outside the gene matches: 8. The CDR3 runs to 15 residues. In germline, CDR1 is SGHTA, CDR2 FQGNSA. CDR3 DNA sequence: TGTGCCAGCAGCGACGGACAGGGGAAAAGCTATGGCTACACCTTC. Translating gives CASSDGQGKSYGYTF.

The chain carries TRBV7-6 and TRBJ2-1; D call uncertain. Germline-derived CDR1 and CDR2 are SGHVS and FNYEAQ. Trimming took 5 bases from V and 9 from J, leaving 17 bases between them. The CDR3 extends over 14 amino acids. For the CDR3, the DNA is TGTGCCAGCAGCCCCTGGAAACACGCTCGTGAGCAGTTCTTC. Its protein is CASSPWKHAREQFF.